These T cell receptor beta chains were read from a single sample in a study of T cells after yellow fever vaccination. A single record per CDR3 protein comes from TCRdb applying MiXCR to the 5' RACE reads. The sample includes 300,000 to 350,000 distinct CDR3 sequences, 3% to 4.5% of them seen just once. This specimen was PBMCs, taken 5 days after the yellow fever booster vaccination. The receptors stem from a man between 18 and 35 years old who received the YFV17D yellow fever vaccine. Both conserved end residues are part of each CDR3. The D gene is left open where the match is weak. The listing skips clone size in some rows; elsewhere it reads once, few, many or a size class.

>many|TRBD2|TRBV7-2|TRBJ2-1
TGTGCCAGCAGCTCACAGCGGGGGGTGTATGAGCAGTTCTTC
CASSSQRGVYEQFF
>few|NA|TRBV4-2|TRBJ1-5
TGTTTAAGCAGCCTCATCAGGGAGGATCAGCCCCAGCATTTT
CLSSLIREDQPQHF
>few|NA|TRBV5-5|TRBJ2-7
TGTGCCAGCACTCACGGAGCCTACGAGCAGTACTTC
CASTHGAYEQYF
>few|NA|TRBV6-5|TRBJ1-1
TGTGCCAGCAGTTACGGGCAGCTGAACACTGAAGCTTTCTTT
CASSYGQLNTEAFF
>NA|NA|TRBV24-1|TRBJ1-5
TGTGCCACCAGTGATTCGGTAATCGGGCGGAATCAGCCCCAGCATTTT
CATSDSVIGRNQPQHF
>few|TRBD1|TRBV27|TRBJ2-4
TGTGCCACCTCTAGGGGGACAGGGTTGGACATTCAGTACTTC
CATSRGTGLDIQYF
>NA|NA|TRBV4-3|TRBJ2-3
TGCGCCAGCAGCCAAGATATGGCCACAGATACGCAGTATTTT
CASSQDMATDTQYF
>many|NA|TRBV5-1|TRBJ1-1
TGCGCCACCACTCCCTCGGCCGAGAACACTGAAGCTTTCTTT
CATTPSAENTEAFF
>many|TRBD2|TRBV4-3|TRBJ2-1
TGCGCCAGCAGCTCCCTGGGCCCGGGGGGTGTGAGGAATGAGCAGTTCTTC
CASSSLGPGGVRNEQFF
>few|NA|TRBV4-2|TRBJ2-2
TGTGCCAGCAGCCAAGATGCGGGCTCAGGCCACACCGGGGAGCTGTTTTTT
CASSQDAGSGHTGELFF
>many|NA|TRBV28|TRBJ2-2
TGTGCCAGCAGCCTCCGGTTATCCGGGGAGCTGTTTTTT
CASSLRLSGELFF
>few|NA|TRBV5-6|TRBJ1-3
TGTGCCGGATCACGAAGGGGAACTGGAAACACCATATATTTT
CAGSRRGTGNTIYF
>once|NA|TRBV5-1|TRBJ1-1
TGCGCCAGCTTTGGGGAATCGTTCACTGAAGCTTTCTTT
CASFGESFTEAFF
>few|TRBD2|TRBV2|TRBJ2-1
TGTGCCAGCAGTGAACTAGCGGGACAATACAATGAGCAGTTCTTC
CASSELAGQYNEQFF
>many|TRBD2|TRBV7-9|TRBJ2-1
TGTGCCAGCAGCTTATCTAGCGGATACAATGAGCAGTTCTTC
CASSLSSGYNEQFF
>NA|NA|TRBV2|TRBJ1-5
TGTGCCAGCAGTGAAGTGGACAGCAATCAGCCCCAGCATTTT
CASSEVDSNQPQHF
>few|NA|TRBV12-3/TRBV12-4|TRBJ2-5
TGTGCCAGCAGTCCGTCAGCATGGCCCCAGTACTTC
CASSPSAWPQYF
>NA|NA|TRBV21-1|TRBJ1-3
TGTGCCAGCAGCTCCCAGGACAGGGCAGTCTCCGGAAACACCATATATTTT
CASSSQDRAVSGNTIYF
>few|NA|TRBV18|TRBJ2-7
TGTGCCAGCGCGCAGCGTCCCTACGAGCAGTACTTC
CASAQRPYEQYF